A selection of T cell receptor beta chains follows, all from one sample in a study of T cell responses to AZD1222 COVID-19 vaccine. The data were produced by immunoSEQ multiplex PCR, yet TCRdb's version contains in-frame clones alone and is incomplete. Of about 150,000 clones listed, less than 95% are singletons. Sequencing used peripheral blood, obtained on day 0 of AZD1222 vaccination. These TCRs come from an adult in good health. CDR3s include the opening cysteine and the closing phenylalanine or tryptophan. A D gene is named only where the DNA matches it firmly. Not all rows give a size; the values are once, few, many and, for expanded clones, a class.

clone_size,d_call,j_call,v_call,cdr3_aa,cdr3_nt
NA,NA,TRBJ1-1,TRBV29-1,CSVGNRATEAFF,TGCAGCGTTGGAAACAGGGCCACTGAAGCTTTCTTT
NA,TRBD1,TRBJ1-6,TRBV4-1,CASSQEIGAGGSPLHF,TGCGCCAGCAGCCAAGAGATTGGGGCAGGGGGTTCACCCCTCCACTTT
NA,TRBD2,TRBJ2-2,TRBV2,CASRELAGMNTGELFF,TGTGCCAGCAGAGAGCTAGCGGGAATGAACACCGGGGAGCTGTTTTTT
once,TRBD1,TRBJ1-2,TRBV28,CASSSTGEMNYGYTF,TGTGCCAGCAGTTCCACAGGGGAAATGAACTATGGCTACACCTTC
NA,NA,TRBJ2-2,TRBV28,CASSFRHTGELFF,TGTGCCAGCAGTTTTAGACACACCGGGGAGCTGTTTTTT
NA,TRBD2,TRBJ2-7,TRBV28,CASSFSLAGGYEQYF,TGTGCCAGCAGTTTCTCCCTAGCGGGAGGATACGAGCAGTACTTC
NA,TRBD1,TRBJ1-3,TRBV18,CASSREGALTGNTIYF,TGTGCCAGCTCACGCGAGGGGGCTCTGACTGGAAACACCATATATTTT
NA,NA,TRBJ1-1,TRBV6-5,CASRSYRVNTEAFF,TGTGCCAGCAGGAGCTACAGGGTGAACACTGAAGCTTTCTTT
NA,NA,TRBJ2-3,TRBV5-1,CASSLGESGTDTQYF,TGCGCCAGCAGCCTGGGCGAATCGGGAACAGATACGCAGTATTTT
NA,NA,TRBJ1-1,TRBV28,CASSFKGYTEAFF,TGTGCCAGCAGTTTTAAGGGGTACACTGAAGCTTTCTTT
NA,TRBD2,TRBJ2-2,TRBV2,CASILTSGNTGELFF,TGTGCCAGCATCCTGACTAGCGGGAACACCGGGGAGCTGTTTTTT
NA,NA,TRBJ1-2,TRBV28,CASSDRFNYGYTF,TGTGCCAGCTCGGACAGATTTAACTATGGCTACACCTTC
NA,TRBD2,TRBJ2-2,TRBV19,CASSRGDGRATGELFF,TGTGCCAGTAGTAGGGGTGACGGGAGGGCCACCGGGGAGCTGTTTTTT
NA,NA,TRBJ1-3,TRBV10-3,CATKIGNTIYF,TGTGCCACCAAAATTGGAAACACCATATATTTT
NA,NA,TRBJ2-2,TRBV5-1,CASSPSNGLATGELFF,TGCGCCAGCAGCCCGTCGAATGGGCTAGCCACCGGGGAGCTGTTTTTT
NA,TRBD2,TRBJ2-7,TRBV4-1,CASSQRTSAIYEQYF,TGCGCCAGCAGCCAAAGGACTAGCGCAATCTACGAGCAGTACTTC
few,NA,TRBJ2-7,TRBV27,CASRRGVEGYEQYF,TGTGCCAGCAGGCGAGGAGTAGAGGGCTACGAGCAGTACTTC
NA,TRBD2,TRBJ2-7,TRBV6-2/TRBV6-3,CASSYTRGTSQIRDYEQYF,TGTGCCAGCAGTTACACAAGGGGGACTAGTCAGATCCGGGACTACGAGCAGTACTTC
NA,NA,TRBJ2-1,TRBV18,CASSKLTSSYNEQFF,TGTGCCAGCTCCAAACTGACTAGCTCCTACAATGAGCAGTTCTTC
NA,TRBD2,TRBJ2-2,TRBV5-1,CASSLATGLADTGELFF,TGCGCCAGCAGCTTGGCCACTGGACTAGCGGACACCGGGGAGCTGTTTTTT
NA,NA,TRBJ1-5,TRBV27,CASSLSGVTQPQHF,TGTGCCAGCAGTTTATCGGGGGTAACGCAGCCCCAGCATTTT
NA,TRBD1,TRBJ1-4,TRBV11-3,CASSLGWPGQVDEKLFF,TGTGCCAGCAGCTTAGGGTGGCCCGGACAGGTCGATGAAAAACTGTTTTTT
NA,NA,TRBJ2-5,TRBV3-1/TRBV3-2,CASSQLGETQYF,TGTGCCAGCAGCCAACTGGGGGAGACCCAGTACTTC
once,TRBD2,TRBJ2-1,TRBV7-3,CASSLASGLYNEQFF,TGTGCCAGCAGCTTAGCTAGCGGGCTATACAATGAGCAGTTCTTC
NA,NA,TRBJ2-7,TRBV5-1,CASSSDVTYEQYF,TGCGCCAGCAGCTCGGACGTCACCTACGAGCAGTACTTC
NA,NA,TRBJ1-6,TRBV30,CAWSGGVRYNSPLHF,TGTGCCTGGAGTGGAGGGGTCCGTTATAATTCACCCCTCCACTTT
NA,TRBD1,TRBJ1-2,TRBV2,CASGGGQGDYGYTF,TGTGCCAGCGGGGGGGGACAGGGCGACTATGGCTACACCTTC
NA,NA,TRBJ2-7,TRBV11-2,CASSGSGHSYEQYF,TGTGCCAGCAGCGGCTCGGGACACTCCTACGAGCAGTACTTC
few,NA,TRBJ1-1,TRBV12-3/TRBV12-4,CASSFSAYTEAFF,TGTGCCAGCAGTTTTTCGGCGTACACTGAAGCTTTCTTT
NA,TRBD1,TRBJ2-1,TRBV19,CASSIPFRTGGFYNEQFF,TGTGCCAGTAGTATACCCTTTCGGACAGGGGGCTTCTACAATGAGCAGTTCTTC
once,NA,TRBJ2-1,TRBV10-3,CAIRSIADNEQFF,TGTGCCATCAGGTCTATAGCGGACAATGAGCAGTTCTTC
NA,TRBD1,TRBJ2-2,TRBV27,CASSFDRGPVSGGELFF,TGTGCCAGCAGTTTCGACAGGGGGCCGGTTAGCGGCGGGGAGCTGTTTTTT
NA,NA,TRBJ1-5,TRBV6-5,CASSDTGFGNQPQHF,TGTGCCAGCAGCGACACAGGGTTCGGAAATCAGCCCCAGCATTTT
NA,NA,TRBJ1-2,TRBV28,CASSWIGGYGYTF,TGTGCCAGCAGTTGGATTGGGGGCTATGGCTACACCTTC
NA,NA,TRBJ1-1,TRBV6-1,CASSEGGLMNTEAFF,TGTGCCAGCAGTGAGGGAGGACTAATGAACACTGAAGCTTTCTTT
NA,NA,TRBJ2-2,TRBV6-5,CASSSGNTGELFF,TGTGCCAGCAGTTCAGGGAACACCGGGGAGCTGTTTTTT
NA,TRBD1,TRBJ1-4,TRBV27,CASSPRQGATEKLFF,TGTGCCAGCAGTCCGAGACAGGGGGCGACTGAAAAACTGTTTTTT
NA,NA,TRBJ1-1,TRBV29-1,CSVDGRLNTEAFF,TGCAGCGTTGATGGTCGATTGAACACTGAAGCTTTCTTT
NA,TRBD1,TRBJ1-2,TRBV9,CASSADRDYVGGYTF,TGTGCCAGCAGCGCGGACAGGGACTACGTAGGCGGCTACACCTTC
NA,TRBD1,TRBJ2-5,TRBV2,CASRGGKETQYF,TGTGCCAGCAGAGGGGGCAAAGAGACCCAGTACTTC
NA,TRBD1,TRBJ2-7,TRBV4-3,CASSHRTGGYEQYF,TGCGCCAGCAGCCACCGGACAGGGGGATACGAGCAGTACTTC
NA,NA,TRBJ1-2,TRBV28,CATQTQKEGYTF,TGTGCCACCCAAACCCAGAAGGAGGGCTACACCTTC
NA,TRBD1,TRBJ1-2,TRBV19,CASRRTGGDYGYTF,TGTGCCAGTAGGCGGACAGGGGGCGACTATGGCTACACCTTC
NA,NA,TRBJ2-2,TRBV11-2,CASSSLRGNTGELFF,TGTGCCAGCAGCTCACTGAGGGGAAACACCGGGGAGCTGTTTTTT
NA,NA,TRBJ2-7,TRBV7-2,CASRAAVWTSSYEQYF,TGTGCCAGCAGAGCCGCCGTGTGGACGAGCTCCTACGAGCAGTACTTC
NA,NA,TRBJ2-3,TRBV28,CASRRSPLGTDTQYF,TGTGCCAGCAGACGATCCCCGCTAGGCACAGATACGCAGTATTTT
NA,TRBD2,TRBJ2-1,TRBV7-9,CASSSSGPNEQFF,TGTGCCAGCAGCTCTAGCGGGCCTAATGAGCAGTTCTTC
NA,TRBD1,TRBJ2-1,TRBV12-5,CASGRTGLGNEQFF,TGTGCTAGTGGAAGGACAGGGCTTGGGAATGAGCAGTTCTTC
NA,NA,TRBJ1-5,TRBV2,CASSVVEGQPQHF,TGTGCCAGCAGTGTAGTGGAGGGTCAGCCCCAGCATTTT
NA,NA,TRBJ2-1,TRBV29-1,CSVGSRRGYNEQFF,TGCAGCGTGGGGAGCAGGCGAGGTTACAATGAGCAGTTCTTC
NA,NA,TRBJ2-7,TRBV30,CAWTSGRSLVEQYF,TGTGCCTGGACGTCTGGGAGGTCTCTCGTCGAGCAGTACTTC
NA,TRBD2,TRBJ2-1,TRBV30,CAWNTGRPHNEQFF,TGTGCCTGGAATACCGGGAGGCCCCACAATGAGCAGTTCTTC
NA,TRBD2,TRBJ2-7,TRBV28,CASSFGGAGPSEQYF,TGTGCCAGCAGTTTCGGGGGGGCGGGTCCTAGCGAGCAGTACTTC
once,NA,TRBJ2-7,TRBV5-1,CASTLDGSSSYEQYF,TGCGCCAGCACGCTGGACGGTTCGAGCTCCTACGAGCAGTACTTC
NA,NA,TRBJ2-2,TRBV3-1/TRBV3-2,CASSRAPLGAGELFF,TGTGCCAGCAGCCGCGCCCCTCTAGGTGCCGGGGAGCTGTTTTTT
NA,TRBD2,TRBJ2-5,TRBV7-6,CASSMGLGLAQETQYF,TGTGCCAGCAGCATGGGCCTGGGACTAGCCCAAGAGACCCAGTACTTC
NA,NA,TRBJ2-7,TRBV28,CASSLARSSYEQYF,TGTGCCAGCAGTTTAGCTAGGAGCTCCTACGAGCAGTACTTC
NA,TRBD1,TRBJ1-4,TRBV5-6,CASRPGQVATNEKLFF,TGTGCCAGCAGACCCGGACAGGTCGCAACTAATGAAAAACTGTTTTTT